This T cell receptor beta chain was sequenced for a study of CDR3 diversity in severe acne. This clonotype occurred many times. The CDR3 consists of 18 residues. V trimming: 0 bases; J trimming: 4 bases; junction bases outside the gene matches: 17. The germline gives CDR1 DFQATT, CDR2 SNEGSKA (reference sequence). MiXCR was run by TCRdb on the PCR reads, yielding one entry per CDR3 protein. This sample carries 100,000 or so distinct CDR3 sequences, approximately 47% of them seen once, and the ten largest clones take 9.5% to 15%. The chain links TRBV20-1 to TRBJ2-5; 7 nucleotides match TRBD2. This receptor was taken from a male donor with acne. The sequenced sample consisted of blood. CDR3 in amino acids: CSARDHYSSGLSPETQYF. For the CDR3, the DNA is TGCAGTGCTAGAGATCATTATTCTAGCGGCCTATCCCCAGAGACCCAGTACTTC.